A single sample is the source of the 16 T cell receptor beta chains below, sequenced in a study of blood T cell repertoires in COVID-19. The table came from immunoSEQ multiplex PCR; TCRdb's copy has only in-frame clones and leaves some out. Of under 150,000 clones listed, 80% were seen once; the top ten hold around 1.9%. The specimen was peripheral blood. These receptors all stem from a man between 65 and 85 years old with acute or convalescent COVID-19.

The chain is built from TRBV14 and TRBJ1-2; D possibly corresponds to TRBD1 (6 bases). Germline V gives CDR1 SGHDN, CDR2 FVKESK. V was trimmed by 0 bases and J by 7 bases, leaving 15 bases between them. The CDR3 is 15 residues long. CDR3 residues: CASSQDIQGILGYTF. The CDR3 DNA reads TGTGCCAGCAGCCAAGACATACAGGGTATTCTTGGCTACACCTTC. Variable domain in full (rest from reference TRBV14 and TRBJ1-2): EAGVTQFPSHSVIEKGQTVTLRCDPISGHDNLYWYRRVMGKEIKFLLHFVKESKQDESGMPNNRFLAERTGGTYSTLKVQPAELEDSGVYFCASSQDIQGILGYTFGSGTRLTVV.

This clone appeared a few times. V is TRBV5-1 and J is TRBJ2-5; TRBD2 might be the D (6 bases). The CDR3 is 15 residues long. Germline-derived CDR1 and CDR2 are SGHRS and YFSETQ. V was trimmed by 2 bases and J by 5 bases, leaving 16 bases between them. CDR3: CASSLWRGGSETQYF. CDR3 nucleotides: TGCGCCAGCAGCTTATGGAGGGGTGGTTCGGAGACCCAGTACTTC.

The chain couples TRBV24-1 to TRBJ1-2; TRBD1 might be the D (6 bases). V was trimmed by 4 bases and J by 4 bases, leaving 9 bases between them. Germline V gene data show CDR1 as KGHDR and CDR2 as SFDVKD. The CDR3 loop spans 13 amino acids. In nucleotides, the CDR3 is TGTGCCACCAGTGAACAGGGACGCTATGGCTACACCTTC. It specifies CATSEQGRYGYTF.

CDR3 in amino acids: CASSPSGTSGYEQYF. The CDR3 bases are TGTGCCAGCAGCCCCAGCGGGACTAGCGGCTACGAGCAGTACTTC. The gene calls are TRBV3-1 (or the pseudogene TRBV3-2) and TRBJ2-7, with 11 bases aligning to TRBD2. Germline V gene sequence: CDR1 LGHDT, CDR2 YNNKEL (reference sequence). The CDR3 runs 15 residues. V was pared by 4 bases and J by 3 bases, with 5 bases of the junction left unmatched.

This clone has more than one count but fewer than ten. The chain uses TRBV6-5 and TRBJ1-4; D is ambiguous. V was shortened by 4 bases and J by 5 bases, with 14 bases between the two germline ends. The germline gives CDR1 MNHEY, CDR2 SVGAGI. CDR3 length equals 15 residues. CDR3 sequence reads: CASSFRSTRNEKLFF. CDR3 coding DNA: TGTGCCAGCAGTTTCCGCTCCACCCGGAATGAAAAACTGTTTTTT.

This sequence joins TRBV3-1 (or the pseudogene TRBV3-2) and TRBJ1-2; TRBD1 aligns across 8 bases. V dropped 1 base and J dropped 2; count of bases not matched to a gene: 0. The CDR3 has 14 residues. Germline V gene sequence: CDR1 LGHDT, CDR2 YNNKEL (reference sequence). The CDR3 here is CASSQGTGNYGYTF. CDR3 in DNA: TGTGCCAGCAGCCAAGGGACAGGGAACTATGGCTACACCTTC.

The rearrangement uses TRBV11-2 and TRBJ1-1; D not certain. The CDR3 runs 15 residues. Trimming shortened V by 1 base and J by 3 bases, and 12 bases separated the two germline ends. Germline assignment: CDR1 SGHAT and CDR2 FQNNGV. The CDR3, as DNA: TGTGCCAGCAGCTTAGGAGGGCTCCGGGACACTGAAGCTTTCTTT. It translates to CASSLGGLRDTEAFF.

This chain uses TRBV6-5 with TRBJ2-3; 11 bases are a match to TRBD2. This CDR3 has 15 residues. In germline, CDR1 is MNHEY, CDR2 SVGAGI. V shed 6 bases, J shed 1 base, and the junction held 3 bases outside the gene matches. CDR3 sequence (DNA): TGTGCCAGCAGGCCGGGACTAGCGGGCACAGATACGCAGTATTTT. Encoded protein: CASRPGLAGTDTQYF.

This clone turned up a few times. This rearrangement joins TRBV4-1 to TRBJ1-3; no firm D call. The V end lost 0 bases, the J end lost 7 bases, and 7 bases lay between the germline ends. Germline CDR1 and CDR2: MGHRA and YSYEKL. The CDR3 consists of 13 residues. The CDR3 sequence: CASSQDSGNTIYF. The CDR3 DNA reads TGCGCCAGCAGCCAAGATAGCGGGAACACCATATATTTT.

The sample holds a few counts of this clone. The V gene is TRBV29-1, the J gene TRBJ1-2, with unresolved D. CDR3 size: 13 residues. Germline CDR1 reads SQVTM; CDR2 reads ANQGSEA. The V end lost 4 bases, the J end lost 2 bases, and 11 bases lay between the germline ends. The CDR3 sequence is CSVGPGGNYGYTF. The DNA for the CDR3 is TGCAGCGTTGGACCGGGAGGGAACTATGGCTACACCTTC.

This chain links TRBV18 with TRBJ1-3; D gene uncertain. Germline V gene lookup returns CDR1 KGHSH and CDR2 LQKENI. The CDR3 totals 18 residues. The V gene lost 2 bases and the J gene lost 0 bases, with 17 bases spanning the gap. The CDR3 protein is CASSPATGARSSGNTIYF. For the CDR3, the DNA is TGTGCCAGCTCACCAGCCACGGGAGCACGGAGCTCTGGAAACACCATATATTTT. The whole variable domain, remainder taken from reference TRBV18 and TRBJ1-3, is NAGVMQNPRHLVRRRGQEARLRCSPMKGHSHVYWYRQLPEEGLKFMVYLQKENIIDESGMPKERFSAEFPKEGPSILRIQQVVRGDSAAYFCASSPATGARSSGNTIYFGEGSWLTVV.

The V and J genes are TRBV5-1 and TRBJ1-3; 8 bases are shared with TRBD1. Germline V gene lookup returns CDR1 SGHRS and CDR2 YFSETQ. The CDR3 contains 15 residues. Trimming cost V 4 bases and J 0 bases; bases outside gene matches: 3. The CDR3 DNA reads as TGCGCCAGCAGCACACAGGGGGACTCTGGAAACACCATATATTTT. As protein: CASSTQGDSGNTIYF.

The rearrangement links TRBV28 to TRBJ1-5, with D perhaps matching TRBD1 (5 bases). The CDR3 contains 13 residues. V was trimmed by 7 bases and J by 3 bases, leaving 10 bases between them. Germline CDR1 MDHEN, CDR2 SYDVKM. The CDR3 sequence: CASMRQINQPQHF. The CDR3 coding sequence is TGTGCCAGCATGCGACAGATCAATCAGCCCCAGCATTTT.

This clone was seen a handful of times. The chain combines TRBV3-1 (or the pseudogene TRBV3-2) with TRBJ1-1; 7 bases map to TRBD1. V lost 3 bases to trimming and J lost 3 bases; unmatched junction nucleotides: 7. The germline V gene has CDR1 LGHDT and CDR2 YNNKEL (reference sequence). This CDR3 spans 15 amino acids. DNA for the CDR3: TGTGCCAGCAGCCATGCCTATGACAGGGACACTGAAGCTTTCTTT. Protein: CASSHAYDRDTEAFF.

The V call is TRBV6-5, the J call TRBJ1-3, with 9 bases lining up with TRBD1. J lost 6 bases, V lost 6 bases, and 9 bases had no gene match. Per germline, CDR1 MNHEY and CDR2 SVGAGI. This CDR3 comprises 15 residues. This chain's CDR3 is CASRGTGSQENTIYF. CDR3 coding DNA: TGTGCCAGCAGGGGGACAGGGTCGCAGGAAAACACCATATATTTT.

V and J are TRBV11-2 and TRBJ2-7, with 7 bases fitting TRBD1. CDR3 length equals 15 residues. Germline-derived CDR1 and CDR2 are SGHAT and FQNNGV. V shed 5 bases and J 3 bases; nucleotides not matched to a gene: 10. The CDR3 region is CASSALVDRYYEQYF. In DNA form, the CDR3 reads TGTGCCAGCAGCGCTCTAGTGGACAGGTACTACGAGCAGTACTTC.